Described below is a single T cell receptor (beta chain) sequence and its context. V gave up 5 bases and J gave up 8 bases; unmatched junction bases: 4. The CDR3 totals 13 residues. The data were taken from a study of blood T cell repertoires in COVID-19. The wider study: Samples taken during acute and convalescent COVID-19 were collected in the United States, Italy and Spain. Nucleic acid was either cDNA or gDNA, and it came from T cells, B-cell-depleted T cells, or PBMCs.

Authors' processing steps: Estimates of nucleated cell counts were drawn from the amplification of reference gene primers. TCRdb keeps only in-frame clones here, not all; method: immunoSEQ multiplex PCR. The V and J calls and clone size come from that table; D and trimming were worked out from the DNA. The data hold roughly 400,000 clones, with approximately 91% observed a single time. This receptor was taken from a woman aged 40 to 50 with acute COVID-19. The chain carries TRBV12-3 or TRBV12-4 and TRBJ1-4, with 8 bases that match TRBD1. Sequencing input: PBMCs or T cells enriched from blood (not recorded which). CDR3 sequence reads: CASSPTGAEKLFF. DNA of the CDR3: TGTGCCAGCAGTCCGACAGGGGCCGAAAAACTGTTTTTT.